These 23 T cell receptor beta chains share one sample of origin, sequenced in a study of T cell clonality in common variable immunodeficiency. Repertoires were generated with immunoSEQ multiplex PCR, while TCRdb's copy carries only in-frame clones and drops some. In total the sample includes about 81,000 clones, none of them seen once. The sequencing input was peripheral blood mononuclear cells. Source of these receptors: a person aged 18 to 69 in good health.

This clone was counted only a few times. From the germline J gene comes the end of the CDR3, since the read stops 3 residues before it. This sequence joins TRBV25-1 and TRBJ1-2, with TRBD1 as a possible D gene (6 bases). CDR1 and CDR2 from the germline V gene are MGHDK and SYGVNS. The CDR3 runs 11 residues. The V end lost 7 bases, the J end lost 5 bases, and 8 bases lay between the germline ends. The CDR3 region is CASTQGYGYTF. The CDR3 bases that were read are TGTGCCAGCACTCAGGGGTATGGC.

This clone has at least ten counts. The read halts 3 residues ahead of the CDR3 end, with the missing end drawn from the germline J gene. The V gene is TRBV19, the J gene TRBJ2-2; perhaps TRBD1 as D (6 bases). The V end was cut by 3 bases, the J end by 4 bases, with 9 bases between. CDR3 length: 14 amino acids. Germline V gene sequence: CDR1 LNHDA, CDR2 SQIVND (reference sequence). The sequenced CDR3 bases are TGTGCCAGTAGTATGGACAGACCCACCGGGGAG. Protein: CASSMDRPTGE. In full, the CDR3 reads CASSMDRPTGELFF.

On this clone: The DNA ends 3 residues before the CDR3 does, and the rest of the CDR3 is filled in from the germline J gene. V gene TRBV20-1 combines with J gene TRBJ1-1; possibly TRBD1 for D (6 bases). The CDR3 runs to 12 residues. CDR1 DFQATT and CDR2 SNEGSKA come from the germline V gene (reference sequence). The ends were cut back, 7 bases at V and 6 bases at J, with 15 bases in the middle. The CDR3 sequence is CSGEQGNPEAFF. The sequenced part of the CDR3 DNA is TGCAGTGGGGAACAGGGTAACCCTGAA.

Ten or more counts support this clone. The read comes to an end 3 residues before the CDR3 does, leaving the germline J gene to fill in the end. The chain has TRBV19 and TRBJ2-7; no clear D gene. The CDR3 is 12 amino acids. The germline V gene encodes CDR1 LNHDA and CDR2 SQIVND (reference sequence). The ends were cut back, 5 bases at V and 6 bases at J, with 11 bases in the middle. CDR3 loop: CASSWPTGEQYF. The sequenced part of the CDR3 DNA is TGTGCCAGTAGTTGGCCCACGGGCGAG.

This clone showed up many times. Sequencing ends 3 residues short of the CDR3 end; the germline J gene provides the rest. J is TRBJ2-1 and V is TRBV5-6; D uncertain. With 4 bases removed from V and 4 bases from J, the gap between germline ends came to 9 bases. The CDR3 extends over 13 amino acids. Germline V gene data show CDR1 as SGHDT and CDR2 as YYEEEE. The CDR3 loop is CASSVTNYNEQFF. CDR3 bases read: TGTGCCAGCAGCGTGACAAATTACAATGAG.

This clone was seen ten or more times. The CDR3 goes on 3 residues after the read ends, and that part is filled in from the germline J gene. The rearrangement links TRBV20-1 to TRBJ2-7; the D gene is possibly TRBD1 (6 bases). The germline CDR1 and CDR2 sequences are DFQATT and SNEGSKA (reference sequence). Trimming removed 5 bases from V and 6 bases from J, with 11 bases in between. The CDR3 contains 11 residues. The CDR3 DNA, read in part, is TGCAGTGCTCACAGGGCCTCCGAG. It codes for CSAHRASE. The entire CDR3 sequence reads CSAHRASEQYF.

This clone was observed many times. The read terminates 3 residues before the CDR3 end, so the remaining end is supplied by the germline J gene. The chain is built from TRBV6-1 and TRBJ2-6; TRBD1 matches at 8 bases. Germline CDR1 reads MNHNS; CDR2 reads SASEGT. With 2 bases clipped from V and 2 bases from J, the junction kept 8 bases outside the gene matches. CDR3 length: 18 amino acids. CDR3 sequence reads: CASSERSDRAPGANVLTF. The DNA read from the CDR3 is TGTGCCAGCAGTGAACGATCGGACAGGGCTCCTGGGGCCAACGTC.

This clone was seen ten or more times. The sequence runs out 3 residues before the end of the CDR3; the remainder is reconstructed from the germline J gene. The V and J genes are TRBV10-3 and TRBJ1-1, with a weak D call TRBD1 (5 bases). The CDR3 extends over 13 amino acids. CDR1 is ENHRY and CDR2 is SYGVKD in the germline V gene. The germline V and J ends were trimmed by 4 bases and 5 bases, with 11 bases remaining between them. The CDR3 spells CAISGGGITEAFF. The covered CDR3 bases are TGTGCCATCAGTGGGGGGGGGATAACTGAA.

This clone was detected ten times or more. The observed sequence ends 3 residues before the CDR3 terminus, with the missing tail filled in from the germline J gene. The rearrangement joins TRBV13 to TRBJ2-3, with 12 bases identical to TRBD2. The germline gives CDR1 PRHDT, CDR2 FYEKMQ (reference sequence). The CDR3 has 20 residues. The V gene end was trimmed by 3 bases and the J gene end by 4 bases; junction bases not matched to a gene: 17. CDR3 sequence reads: CASSFPGLAGMGDGADTQYF. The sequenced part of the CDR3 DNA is TGTGCCAGCAGCTTCCCTGGACTAGCGGGAATGGGGGATGGCGCAGATACG.

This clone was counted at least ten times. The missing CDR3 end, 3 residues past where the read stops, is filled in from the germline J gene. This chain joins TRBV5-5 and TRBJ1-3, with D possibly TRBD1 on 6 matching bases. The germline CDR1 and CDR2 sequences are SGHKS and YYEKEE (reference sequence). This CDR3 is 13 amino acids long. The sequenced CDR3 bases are TGTGCCAGCAGCTTCCAGGATGGGACACGG. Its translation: CASSFQDGTR. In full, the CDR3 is CASSFQDGTRIYF.

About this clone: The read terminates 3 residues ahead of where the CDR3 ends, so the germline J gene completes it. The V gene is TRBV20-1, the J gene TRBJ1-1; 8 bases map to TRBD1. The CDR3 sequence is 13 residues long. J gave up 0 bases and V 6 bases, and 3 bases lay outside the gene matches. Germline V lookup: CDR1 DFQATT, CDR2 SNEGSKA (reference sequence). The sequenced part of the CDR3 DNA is TGCAGTGCCATGGGACAGGTGAACACTGAA. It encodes CSAMGQVNTE. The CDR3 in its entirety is CSAMGQVNTEAFF.

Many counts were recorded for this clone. The CDR3 bases that were read are TGCAGTGCTGTAAGCGGGGTTCCCCAAGAGACC. Translated, it gives CSAVSGVPQET. The full CDR3 reads CSAVSGVPQETQYF. The chain employs TRBV20-1 and TRBJ2-5, with 7 bases aligning to TRBD2. The read gets to within 3 residues of the CDR3 end, and the germline J gene fills in the rest. The CDR3 runs to 14 residues. V lost 5 bases, J lost 1 base, and 7 bases stayed unmatched. Germline V gene lookup returns CDR1 DFQATT and CDR2 SNEGSKA (reference sequence).

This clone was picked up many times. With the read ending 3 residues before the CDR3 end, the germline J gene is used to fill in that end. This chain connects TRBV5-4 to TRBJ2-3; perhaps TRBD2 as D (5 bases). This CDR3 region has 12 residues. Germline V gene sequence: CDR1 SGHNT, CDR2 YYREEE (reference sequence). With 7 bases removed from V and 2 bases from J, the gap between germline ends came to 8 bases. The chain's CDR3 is CASGLSTDTQYF. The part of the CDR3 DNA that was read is TGTGCCAGCGGACTTTCCACAGATACG.

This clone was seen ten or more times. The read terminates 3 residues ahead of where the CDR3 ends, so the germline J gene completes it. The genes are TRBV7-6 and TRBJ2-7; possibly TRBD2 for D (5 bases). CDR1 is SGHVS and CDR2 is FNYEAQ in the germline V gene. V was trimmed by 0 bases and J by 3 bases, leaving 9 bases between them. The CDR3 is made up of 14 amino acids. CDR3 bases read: TGTGCCAGCAGCTTAGCGGCCGGGGACTACGAG. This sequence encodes CASSLAAGDYE. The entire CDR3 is CASSLAAGDYEQYF.

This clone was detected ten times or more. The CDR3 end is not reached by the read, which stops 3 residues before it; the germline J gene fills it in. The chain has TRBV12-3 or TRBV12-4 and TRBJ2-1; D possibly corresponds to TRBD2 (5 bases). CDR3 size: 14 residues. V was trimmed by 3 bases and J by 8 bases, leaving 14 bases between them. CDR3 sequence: CASSFTSRIHEQFF. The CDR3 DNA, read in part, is TGTGCCAGCAGTTTTACTAGTAGAATCCATGAG.

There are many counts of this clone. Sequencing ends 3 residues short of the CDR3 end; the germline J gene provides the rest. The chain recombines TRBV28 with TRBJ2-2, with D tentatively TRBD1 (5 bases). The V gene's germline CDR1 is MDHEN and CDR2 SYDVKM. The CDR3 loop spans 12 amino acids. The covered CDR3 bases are TGTGCCAGCACCCAAACAGGCCGACAG. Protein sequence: CASTQTGRQ. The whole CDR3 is CASTQTGRQLFF.

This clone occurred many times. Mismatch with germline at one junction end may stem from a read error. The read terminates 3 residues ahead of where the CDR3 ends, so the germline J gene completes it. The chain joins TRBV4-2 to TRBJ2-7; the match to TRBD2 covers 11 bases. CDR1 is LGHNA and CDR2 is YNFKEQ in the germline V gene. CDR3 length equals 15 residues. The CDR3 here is CASSLASGRIHEQYF. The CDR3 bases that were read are TGCGCCAGCAGCCTCGCTAGCGGGAGGATACACGAG.

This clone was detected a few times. The CDR3 loop is CSASPGGTGNQPQHF. The sequenced part of the CDR3 DNA is TGCAGTGCGTCACCAGGGGGGACGGGCAATCAGCCC. The genes are TRBV20-1 and TRBJ1-5, with 7 bases matching TRBD1. The read ends 3 residues early relative to the CDR3; the germline J gene fills the gap. J lost 2 bases, V lost 6 bases, and 10 bases had no gene match. This CDR3 comprises 15 residues. Germline V CDR1 and CDR2: DFQATT, SNEGSKA (reference sequence).

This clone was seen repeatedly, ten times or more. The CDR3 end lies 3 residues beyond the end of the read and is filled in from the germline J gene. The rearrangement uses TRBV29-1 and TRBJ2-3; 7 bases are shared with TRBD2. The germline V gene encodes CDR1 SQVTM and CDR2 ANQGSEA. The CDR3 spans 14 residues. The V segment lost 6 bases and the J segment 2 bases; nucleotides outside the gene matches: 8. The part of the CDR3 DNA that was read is TGCAGCGTAGCCGGGACTACCAACACAGATACG. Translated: CSVAGTTNTDT. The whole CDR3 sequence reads CSVAGTTNTDTQYF.

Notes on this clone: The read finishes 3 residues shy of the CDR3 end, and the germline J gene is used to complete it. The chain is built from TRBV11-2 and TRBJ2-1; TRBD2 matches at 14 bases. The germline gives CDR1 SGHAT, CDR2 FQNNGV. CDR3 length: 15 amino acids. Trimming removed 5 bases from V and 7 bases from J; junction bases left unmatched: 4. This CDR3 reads CASSLGTSGSNEQFF. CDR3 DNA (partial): TGTGCCAGCAGCCTCGGGACTAGCGGGAGTAATGAG.

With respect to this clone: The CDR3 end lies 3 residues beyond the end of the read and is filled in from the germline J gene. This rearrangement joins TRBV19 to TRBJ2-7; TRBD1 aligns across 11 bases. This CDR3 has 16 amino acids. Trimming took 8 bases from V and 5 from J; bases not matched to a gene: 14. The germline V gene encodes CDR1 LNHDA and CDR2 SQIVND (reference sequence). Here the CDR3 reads CASSKRVGDRGNEQYF. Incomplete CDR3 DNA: TGTGCCAGTTCGAAGCGAGTTGGGGACAGGGGGAACGAG. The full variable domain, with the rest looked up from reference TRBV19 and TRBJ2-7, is DGGITQSPKYLFRKEGQNVTLSCEQNLNHDAMYWYRQDPGQGLRLIYYSQIVNDFQKGDIAEGYSVSREKKESFPLTVTSAQKNPTAFYLCASSKRVGDRGNEQYFGPGTRLTVT.

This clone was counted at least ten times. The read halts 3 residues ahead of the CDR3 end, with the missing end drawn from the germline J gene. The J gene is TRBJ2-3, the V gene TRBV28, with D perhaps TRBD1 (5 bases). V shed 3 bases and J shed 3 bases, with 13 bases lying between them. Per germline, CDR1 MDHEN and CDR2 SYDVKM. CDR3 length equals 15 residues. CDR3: CASSLSRAETDTQYF. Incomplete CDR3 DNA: TGTGCCAGCAGTTTGAGCAGGGCGGAGACAGATACG.

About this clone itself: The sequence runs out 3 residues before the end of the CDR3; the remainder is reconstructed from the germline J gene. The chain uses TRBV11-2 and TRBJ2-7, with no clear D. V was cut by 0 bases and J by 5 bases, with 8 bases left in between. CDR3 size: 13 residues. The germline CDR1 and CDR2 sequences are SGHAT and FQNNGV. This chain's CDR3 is CASSLDRSDEQYF. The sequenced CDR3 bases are TGTGCCAGCAGCTTAGATCGAAGCGACGAG.